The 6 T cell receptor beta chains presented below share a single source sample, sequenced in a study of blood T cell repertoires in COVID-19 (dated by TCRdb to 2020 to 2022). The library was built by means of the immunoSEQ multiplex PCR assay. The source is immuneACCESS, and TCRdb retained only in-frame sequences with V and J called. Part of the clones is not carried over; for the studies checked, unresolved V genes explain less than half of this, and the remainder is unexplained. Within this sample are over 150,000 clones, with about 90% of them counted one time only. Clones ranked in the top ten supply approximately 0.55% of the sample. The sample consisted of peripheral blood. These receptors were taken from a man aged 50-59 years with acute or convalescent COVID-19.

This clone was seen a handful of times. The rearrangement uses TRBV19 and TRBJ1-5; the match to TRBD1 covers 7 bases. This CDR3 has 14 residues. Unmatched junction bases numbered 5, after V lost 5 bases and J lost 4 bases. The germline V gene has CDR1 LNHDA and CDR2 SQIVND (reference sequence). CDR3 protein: CASSFQGGNQPQHF. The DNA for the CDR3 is TGTGCCAGTAGTTTCCAGGGGGGAAATCAGCCCCAGCATTTT.

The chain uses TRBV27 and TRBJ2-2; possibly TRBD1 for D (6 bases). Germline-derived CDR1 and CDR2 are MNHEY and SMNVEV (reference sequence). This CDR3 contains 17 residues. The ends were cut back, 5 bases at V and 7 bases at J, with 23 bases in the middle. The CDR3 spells CASSPPFSTGKIGELFF. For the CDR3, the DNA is TGTGCCAGCAGTCCCCCCTTCAGTACAGGGAAGATCGGGGAGCTGTTTTTT.

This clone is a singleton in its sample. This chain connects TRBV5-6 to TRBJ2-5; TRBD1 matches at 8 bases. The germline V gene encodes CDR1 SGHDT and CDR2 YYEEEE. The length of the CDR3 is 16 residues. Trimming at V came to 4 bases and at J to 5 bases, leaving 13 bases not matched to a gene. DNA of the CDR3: TGTGCCAGCAGCGGCGACAGGGGTCTTCGCAGGGAGACCCAGTACTTC. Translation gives CASSGDRGLRRETQYF. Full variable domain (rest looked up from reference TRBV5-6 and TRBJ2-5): DAGVTQSPTHLIKTRGQQVTLRCSPKSGHDTVSWYQQALGQGPQFIFQYYEEEERQRGNFPDRFSGHQFPNYSSELNVNALLLGDSALYLCASSGDRGLRRETQYFGPGTRLLVL.

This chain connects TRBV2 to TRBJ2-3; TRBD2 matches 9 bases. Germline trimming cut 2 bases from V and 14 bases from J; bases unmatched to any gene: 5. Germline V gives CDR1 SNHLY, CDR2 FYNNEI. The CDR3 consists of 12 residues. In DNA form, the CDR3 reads TGTGCCAGCAGTGAAAGGGGACTAGCACCGTATTTT. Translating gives CASSERGLAPYF.

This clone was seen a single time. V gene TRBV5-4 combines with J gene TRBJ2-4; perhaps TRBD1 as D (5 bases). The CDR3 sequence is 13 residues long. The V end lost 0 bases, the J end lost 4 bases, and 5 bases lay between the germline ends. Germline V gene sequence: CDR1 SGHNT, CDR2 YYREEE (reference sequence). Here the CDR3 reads CASSLGQKNIQYF. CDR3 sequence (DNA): TGTGCCAGCAGCTTGGGACAGAAAAACATTCAGTACTTC.

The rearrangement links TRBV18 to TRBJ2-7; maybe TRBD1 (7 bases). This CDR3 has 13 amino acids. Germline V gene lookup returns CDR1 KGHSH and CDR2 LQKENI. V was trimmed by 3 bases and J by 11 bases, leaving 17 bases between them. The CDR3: CASSPDQEGAKYV. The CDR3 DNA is TGTGCCAGCTCACCCGACCAGGAGGGGGCAAAGTACGTC.